Included here is one T cell receptor (beta chain) sequence, with context. These data belong to a study of beta chain features in type 1 diabetes. CDR1 and CDR2 from the germline V gene are GTSNPN and SVGIG (reference sequence). The ends lost 2 bases at V and 2 bases at J; junction bases unmatched: 13. CDR3 length equals 17 residues. cDNA synthesis used the whole RNA isolate, giving expressed TCRB sequences. The data were produced by immunoSEQ multiplex PCR, yet TCRdb's version contains in-frame clones alone and is incomplete. The table records 250,000 to 350,000 clones, 11% of them present only once. Input material: naive CD4+ T cells from blood. This receptor was identified in a woman younger than 45 in good health. The genes are TRBV30 and TRBJ2-3, with 7 bases fitting TRBD1. This CDR3 reads CAWSPTTGPSFTDTQYF. CDR3 nucleotides: TGTGCCTGGAGTCCGACGACAGGGCCATCTTTCACAGATACGCAGTATTTT.